This TCR beta chain was found in a study of cytomegalovirus exposure and HLA in healthy donors. Across the study: The same platform used for the roughly 610 first-cohort repertoires was also used for the 90 to 150 validation repertoires, as a later analysis reported. Study results and caveats: Many donors shared some public TCRs, even though most TCR sequences were rare.

The CDR3 length is 16 residues. Trimming took 3 bases from V and 4 from J, leaving 17 bases between them. The V gene's germline CDR1 is SNHLY and CDR2 FYNNEI. A word on this clone: What it binds is unknown.

Only in-frame clones appear in the TCRdb table, and some are missing; sequencing was by immunoSEQ multiplex PCR. Here the sample spans 150,000 to 200,000 clones, 81% being singletons. The sequencing sample was made of PBMCs. This TCR was recovered from a woman in her twenties or thirties in good health and CMV-seronegative. The chain uses TRBV2 and TRBJ2-3, with D hard to call. CDR3: CASSDSPGTRSDTQYF. CDR3 DNA: TGTGCCAGCAGTGACTCCCCGGGTACGCGGTCAGATACGCAGTATTTT.